This T cell receptor beta chain is from a study of T cell responses to AZD1222 COVID-19 vaccine. Study-wide points: Possibly, clonal diversity was underestimated; donors were largely white British and included more females.

About this clone itself: What it recognizes is unknown.

Libraries were prepared by immunoSEQ multiplex PCR; TCRdb keeps only in-frame clonotypes and omits some of them. The sample consists of roughly 260,000 clones, roughly 93% of them appearing once. The CDR3 extends over 14 amino acids. V dropped 4 bases and J dropped 4 bases, with 13 bases sitting between them. Germline V gene lookup returns CDR1 MDHEN and CDR2 SYDVKM. This specimen consisted of peripheral blood, obtained on day 0 of AZD1222 vaccination. The receptor was derived from an adult in good health. The J gene is TRBJ1-2, the V gene TRBV28; maybe TRBD1 (6 bases). CDR3 sequence (DNA): TGTGCCAGCAGTTACACCGGGACAACCTATGGCTACACCTTC. Translated: CASSYTGTTYGYTF.